This entry concerns a single TCR beta chain. Its antigen remains unknown. This specimen comes from a study of PD-L1 blockade in urothelial cancer. Study-wide context: Atezolizumab therapy began for patients at some point between 2013 and 2015, dosed at 1,200 mg intravenously every 3 weeks.

Clones were sequenced by immunoSEQ multiplex PCR, and TCRdb holds only the in-frame ones, with some missing. The data show 70,000 to 75,000 clones, with around 84% seen just once and about 8.6% held by the top ten. General observations from the study: Durable benefit accompanied greater 3-week expansion of tumor-associated blood clones. Below-median pretreatment blood TCR clonality was associated with improved progression-free and overall survival.

The sample's time point: pretreatment peripheral blood. Samples spanned pretreatment and treatment, with 1 to 8 time points per patient. The starting material was PBMCs, obtained around atezolizumab (anti-PD-L1) treatment. The sequence was obtained from a woman in her 70s with urothelial cancer.

The DNA for the CDR3 is TGCGCCAGCAGACGTGGGACATCCGAGCAGTACTTC. This codes for CASRRGTSEQYF. This chain links TRBV5-1 with TRBJ2-7; tentative D call: TRBD1 (6 bases). The length of the CDR3 is 12 residues. Trimming shortened V by 5 bases and J by 6 bases, and 12 bases separated the two germline ends. Looked up from germline, CDR1 is SGHRS and CDR2 is YFSETQ.